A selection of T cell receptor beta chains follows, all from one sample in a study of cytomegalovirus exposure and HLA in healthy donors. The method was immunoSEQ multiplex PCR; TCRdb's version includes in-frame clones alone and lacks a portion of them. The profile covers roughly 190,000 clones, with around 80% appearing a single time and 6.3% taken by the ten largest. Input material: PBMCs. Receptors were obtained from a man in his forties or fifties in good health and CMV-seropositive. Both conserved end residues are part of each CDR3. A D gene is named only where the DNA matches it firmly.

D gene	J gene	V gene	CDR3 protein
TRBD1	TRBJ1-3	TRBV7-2	CASSYTGGRYFNTIYF
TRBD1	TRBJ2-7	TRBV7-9	CASGLEGQGIEEQYF
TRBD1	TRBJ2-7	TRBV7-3	CASSWDRNYEQYF
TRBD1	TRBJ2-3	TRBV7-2	CASSPARGSTDTQYF
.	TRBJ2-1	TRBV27	CASSFDRSNEQFF
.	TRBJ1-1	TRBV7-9	CASDAQGAFF
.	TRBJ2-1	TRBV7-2	CASSLDTGHNEQFF
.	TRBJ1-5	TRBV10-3	CAISEGANQPQHF
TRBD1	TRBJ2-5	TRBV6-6	CASSFPTGGRRETQYF
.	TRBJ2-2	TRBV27	CASSRTHPPGELFF
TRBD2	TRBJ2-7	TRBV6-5	CAPRGGAYEQYF
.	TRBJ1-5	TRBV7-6	CASSRWAGGANQPQHF
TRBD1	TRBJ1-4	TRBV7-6	CATGQAPGANEKLFF
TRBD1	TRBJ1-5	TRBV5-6	CASSADRDNQPQHF
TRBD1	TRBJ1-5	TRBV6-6	CASSYINSGGQPQHF
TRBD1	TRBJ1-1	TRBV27	CASWTGTRTEAFF
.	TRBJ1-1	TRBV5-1	CASSIYRGNTEAFF
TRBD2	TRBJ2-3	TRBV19	CATEPGGKFTDTQYF
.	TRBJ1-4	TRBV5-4	CASSGGPLLNEKLFF
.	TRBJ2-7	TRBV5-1	CASNLGDYEQYF
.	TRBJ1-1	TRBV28	CASSSPRGGTEAFF
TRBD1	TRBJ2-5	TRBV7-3	CASSLTGQPMYF
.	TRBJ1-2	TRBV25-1	CASSDGTRYGYTF
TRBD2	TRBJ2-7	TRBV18	CASSSGRGPYEQYF
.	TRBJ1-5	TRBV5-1	CASSSTPESQPQHF
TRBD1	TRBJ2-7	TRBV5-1	CASSWADRGSYEQYF
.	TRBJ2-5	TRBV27	CASSVRGRPGETQYF
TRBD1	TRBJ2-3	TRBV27	CASSPWGQLTDTQYF
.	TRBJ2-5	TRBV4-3	CASSQGAGRGETQYF
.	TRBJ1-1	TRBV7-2	CASSLEGQGLAEAFF
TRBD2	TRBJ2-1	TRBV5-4	CASSLSSGGIDNEQFF
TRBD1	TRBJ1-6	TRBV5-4	CASSNRGTGVHSPLHF
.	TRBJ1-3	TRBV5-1	CASSPAGAGNTIYF
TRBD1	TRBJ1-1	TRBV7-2	CASSFIQGKSEAFF
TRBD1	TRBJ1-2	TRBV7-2	CASSTPQGYYGYTF
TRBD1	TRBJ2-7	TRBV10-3	CAISALGGDRDPYEQYF
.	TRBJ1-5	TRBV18	CASSPGMGLVYSNQPQHF
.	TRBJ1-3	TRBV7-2	CASSSSRPGNTIYF
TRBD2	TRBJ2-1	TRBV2	CASSVLEGGGAYNEQFF
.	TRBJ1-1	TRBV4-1	CASSQDISGASRWGTEAFF
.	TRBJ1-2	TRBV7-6	CASSMPTGTRQRGYTF
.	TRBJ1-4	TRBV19	CASTKTGGLLFF
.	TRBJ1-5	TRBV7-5	CARSQDRGPSRLPSNQPQHF
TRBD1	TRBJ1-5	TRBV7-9	CSSSSYRGGNQPQHF
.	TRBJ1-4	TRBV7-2	CASSLAGAANEKLFF
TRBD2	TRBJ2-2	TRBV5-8	CASSRSGGSGRELFF
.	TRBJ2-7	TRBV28	CASSFSGPTYEQYF
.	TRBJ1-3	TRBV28	CASRPTGHSGNTIYF
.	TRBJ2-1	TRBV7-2	CASSLRGYNEQFF
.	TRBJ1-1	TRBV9	CASSVEAGFGEAFF
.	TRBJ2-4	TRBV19	CASSIRESGKNIQYF
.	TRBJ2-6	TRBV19	CASSKESSSGANVLTF
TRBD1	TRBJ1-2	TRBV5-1	CASSLEQPGTGYGYTF
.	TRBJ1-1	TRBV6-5	CASSTQGTEAFF
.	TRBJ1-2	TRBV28	CASQGQGSRNYGYTF
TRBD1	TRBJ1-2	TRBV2	CASRLTGGVYGYTF